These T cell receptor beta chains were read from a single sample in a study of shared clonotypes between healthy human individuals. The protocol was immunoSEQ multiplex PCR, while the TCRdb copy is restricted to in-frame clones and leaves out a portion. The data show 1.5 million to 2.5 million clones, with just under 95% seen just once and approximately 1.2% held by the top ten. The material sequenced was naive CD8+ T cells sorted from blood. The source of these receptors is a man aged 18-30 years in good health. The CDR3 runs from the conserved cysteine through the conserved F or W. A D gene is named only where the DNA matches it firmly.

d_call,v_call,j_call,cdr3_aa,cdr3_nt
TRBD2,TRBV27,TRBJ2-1,CASGLAGYNEQFF,TGTGCCAGCGGACTAGCGGGGTACAATGAGCAGTTCTTC
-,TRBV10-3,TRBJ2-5,CAIRSPELEETQYF,TGTGCCATCAGATCCCCTGAACTTGAAGAGACCCAGTACTTC
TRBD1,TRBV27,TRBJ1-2,CASSPTGLPYGYTF,TGTGCCAGCAGTCCGACAGGGCTACCCTATGGCTACACCTTC
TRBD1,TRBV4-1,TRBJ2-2,CASSLTGVTGELFF,TGCGCCAGCAGCCTAACAGGGGTAACCGGGGAGCTGTTTTTT
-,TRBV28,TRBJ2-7,CASGAGEAYEQYF,TGTGCCAGCGGGGCAGGGGAGGCCTACGAGCAGTACTTC
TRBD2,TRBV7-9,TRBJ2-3,CASSLVAGGTDTQYF,TGTGCCAGCAGCTTAGTGGCGGGAGGCACAGATACGCAGTATTTT
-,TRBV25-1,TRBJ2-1,CASSEDGLYNEQFF,TGTGCCAGCAGTGAGGACGGACTCTACAATGAGCAGTTCTTC
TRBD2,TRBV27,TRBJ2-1,CASSLYSGSHGEQFF,TGTGCCAGCAGTTTATACAGCGGGAGCCACGGGGAGCAGTTCTTC
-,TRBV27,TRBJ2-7,CASSPPRDYVRDSSYEQYF,TGTGCCAGCAGCCCTCCCCGGGACTATGTACGGGACAGCTCCTACGAGCAGTACTTC
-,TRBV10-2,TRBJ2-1,CASSGLATQFSYNEQFF,TGCGCCAGCAGTGGATTAGCCACTCAATTTTCCTACAATGAGCAGTTCTTC
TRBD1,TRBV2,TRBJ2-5,CASSGQGVQETQYF,TGTGCCAGCAGTGGACAGGGGGTTCAAGAGACCCAGTACTTC
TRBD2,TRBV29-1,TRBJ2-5,CSVEDRRGEETQYF,TGCAGCGTTGAAGATCGACGGGGGGAAGAGACCCAGTACTTC
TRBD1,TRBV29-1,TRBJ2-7,CSVETGSDEQYF,TGCAGCGTCGAGACAGGGTCGGACGAGCAGTACTTC